These 30 T cell receptor beta chains were sequenced from one sample in a study of PD-L1 blockade in urothelial cancer. The table came from immunoSEQ multiplex PCR; TCRdb's copy has only in-frame clones and leaves some out. The table includes 50,000 or so clones, around 83% detected once. The time point denotes: pretreatment peripheral blood. This sample comprised PBMCs, obtained around atezolizumab (anti-PD-L1) treatment. The source of these receptors is a man aged 55 to 69 with urothelial cancer.

As regards this clone: The sample contains more than one DNA sequence encoding this CDR3. The CDR3 spells CSVGAVAGGPYNEQFF. CDR3 in DNA: TGCAGCGTGGGGGCGGTAGCGGGAGGTCCCTACAATGAGCAGTTCTTC. This sequence joins TRBV29-1 and TRBJ2-1; 10 nucleotides line up with TRBD2. CDR3 length: 16 residues. The trim removed 6 bases at V and 2 bases at J, leaving 10 bases unmatched. Germline values: CDR1 SQVTM, CDR2 ANQGSEA.

The J gene is TRBJ2-6, the V gene TRBV5-1; no clear D gene. Germline loops: CDR1 SGHRS, CDR2 YFSETQ. The CDR3 contains 15 residues. V was pared by 5 bases and J by 0 bases, with 9 bases between. This CDR3 is CASSKQFSGANVLTF. CDR3 DNA: TGCGCCAGCAGTAAACAGTTCTCTGGGGCCAACGTCCTGACTTTC.

The chain uses TRBV5-1 and TRBJ1-1; no reliable D call. Trimming pared 1 base from V and 4 bases from J, leaving 17 bases between. The CDR3 is 16 residues long. Germline CDR1 SGHRS, CDR2 YFSETQ. The CDR3 DNA reads as TGCGCCAGCAGCTTGTCAGCCCGGGTGGTAGGCACTGAAGCTTTCTTT. Protein product: CASSLSARVVGTEAFF. Full variable domain (remainder filled in from reference TRBV5-1 and TRBJ1-1): KAGVTQTPRYLIKTRGQQVTLSCSPISGHRSVSWYQQTPGQGLQFLFEYFSETQRNKGNFPGRFSGRQFSNSRSEMNVSTLELGDSALYLCASSLSARVVGTEAFFGQGTRLTVV.

The genes are TRBV4-1 and TRBJ2-5, with a tentative D call TRBD1 (6 bases). V was pared by 4 bases and J by 5 bases, with 20 bases between. The germline V gene has CDR1 MGHRA and CDR2 YSYEKL. The CDR3 totals 16 residues. The CDR3 is CASSPQVDRPVETQYF. DNA of the CDR3: TGCGCCAGCAGCCCTCAAGTCGACAGGCCCGTGGAGACCCAGTACTTC.

V is TRBV7-3 and J is TRBJ2-3; TRBD2 might be the D (6 bases). Germline V gene sequence: CDR1 SGHTA, CDR2 FQGTGA. This CDR3 is 17 amino acids long. V lost 4 bases and J lost 0, with 17 bases in between. The CDR3 DNA follows: TGTGCCAGCAGCTCCCCTGGGATAGCGGACAGCACAGATACGCAGTATTTT. It specifies CASSSPGIADSTDTQYF.

The chain couples TRBV13 to TRBJ1-4; 8 bases line up with TRBD1. J gave up 6 bases and V 4 bases, and 7 bases lay outside the gene matches. Germline lookup yields CDR1 PRHDT and CDR2 FYEKMQ (reference sequence). This CDR3 has 15 residues. CDR3 nucleotide sequence: TGTGCCAGCAGCTATCGACAGGGGTCGGATGAAAAACTGTTTTTT. Its translation is CASSYRQGSDEKLFF.

This chain connects TRBV9 to TRBJ2-1, with 16 positions matching TRBD2. With V trimmed by 2 bases and J by 8 bases, 10 bases remained unmatched. There are 18 residues in the CDR3. Germline CDR1 is SGDLS and CDR2 is YYNGEE. For the CDR3, the DNA is TGTGCCAGCAGCGTGATGGGGACTAGCGGGGGGGCCCGGCATGAGCAGTTCTTC. Protein product: CASSVMGTSGGARHEQFF.

The chain has TRBV7-3 and TRBJ2-1, with a weak D call TRBD2 (5 bases). This CDR3 comprises 13 residues. V was trimmed by 4 bases and J by 12 bases, leaving 16 bases between them. Germline CDR1 is SGHTA and CDR2 is FQGTGA. CDR3 region: CASSSLDGKGQFF. DNA for the CDR3: TGTGCCAGCAGCTCCTTAGACGGGAAGGGGCAGTTCTTC.

This chain joins TRBV25-1 and TRBJ2-1, with D maybe TRBD2 (6 bases). Trimming cost V 2 bases and J 11 bases, with 16 bases left between them. CDR1 and CDR2 (germline): MGHDK, SYGVNS. The CDR3 sequence is 14 residues long. The CDR3 bases are TGTGCCAGCAGTGAAGCGGGACTGGATCATAAGCAGTTCTTC. Its protein is CASSEAGLDHKQFF.

The V and J genes are TRBV19 and TRBJ1-5, with no clear D. Germline CDR1 is LNHDA and CDR2 is SQIVND (reference sequence). This CDR3 comprises 15 residues. V dropped 3 bases and J dropped 4 bases, with 13 bases sitting between them. In nucleotides, the CDR3 is TGTGCCAGTAGTATCCTACAGAGTTCTAATCAGCCCCAGCATTTT. Amino acids: CASSILQSSNQPQHF.

CDR3 in DNA: TGTGCCAGCAGCTTAGCGGGGCCTTGGGAAAGGGAGACCCAGTACTTC. Translated, it gives CASSLAGPWERETQYF. The chain carries TRBV7-8 and TRBJ2-5; D might be TRBD1 (5 bases). This CDR3 has 16 residues. Germline CDR1 is SGHVS and CDR2 is FQNEAQ. Trimming stripped 0 bases from V and 5 bases from J, with 16 bases between.

This chain joins TRBV2 and TRBJ2-3, with 7 bases lining up with TRBD2. The CDR3 covers 17 residues. Germline CDR1 reads SNHLY; CDR2 reads FYNNEI. V lost 6 bases and J lost 1; bases outside the gene matches: 13. CDR3 residues: CASSATSDERGTDTQYF. For the CDR3, the DNA is TGTGCCAGCAGCGCTACTAGCGACGAGAGGGGCACAGATACGCAGTATTTT.

This clone is a singleton in its sample. The genes are TRBV2 and TRBJ2-6; tentative D call: TRBD1 (6 bases). This CDR3 comprises 15 residues. CDR1 and CDR2 from the germline V gene are SNHLY and FYNNEI. V was cut by 7 bases and J by 0 bases, with 10 bases left in between. In nucleotides, the CDR3 is TGTGCCAGCAAGGACAGTAACTCTGGGGCCAACGTCCTGACTTTC. Protein product: CASKDSNSGANVLTF. Supplemented by reference TRBV2 and TRBJ2-6, the full variable domain reads EPEVTQTPSHQVTQMGQEVILRCVPISNHLYFYWYRQILGQKVEFLVSFYNNEISEKSEIFDDQFSVERPDGSNFTLKIRSTKLEDSAMYFCASKDSNSGANVLTFGAGSRLTVL.

V gene TRBV10-2 combines with J gene TRBJ2-3; 11 bases agree with TRBD2. Germline CDR1 is WSHSY and CDR2 is SAAADI. J lost 2 bases, V lost 8 bases, and 6 bases had no gene match. CDR3 length: 15 residues. The CDR3 region is CASGIAGGLTDTQYF. The DNA of the CDR3 is TGCGCCAGCGGCATAGCGGGGGGGCTCACAGATACGCAGTATTTT.

The gene calls are TRBV5-4 and TRBJ2-1; D not certain. Trimming pared 0 bases from V and 6 bases from J, leaving 7 bases between. The germline V gene has CDR1 SGHNT and CDR2 YYREEE (reference sequence). This CDR3 has 13 residues. The CDR3 loop reads CASSLAGVNEQFF. The CDR3 DNA follows: TGTGCCAGCAGCTTGGCCGGTGTCAATGAGCAGTTCTTC. Based on the CDR3 plus reference TRBV5-4 and TRBJ2-1, the full variable domain is ETGVTQSPTHLIKTRGQQVTLRCSSQSGHNTVSWYQQALGQGPQFIFQYYREEENGRGNFPPRFSGLQFPNYSSELNVNALELDDSALYLCASSLAGVNEQFFGPGTRLTVL.

This chain uses TRBV27 with TRBJ2-2, with D hard to call. Germline V gene lookup returns CDR1 MNHEY and CDR2 SMNVEV (reference sequence). V dropped 2 bases and J dropped 4 bases, with 8 bases sitting between them. The CDR3 spans 14 residues. The CDR3 sequence is CASSLGQITGELFF. DNA of the CDR3: TGTGCCAGCAGTTTAGGTCAGATCACCGGGGAGCTGTTTTTT.

The chain combines TRBV19 with TRBJ2-1; a possible D gene is TRBD1 (6 bases). In germline, CDR1 is LNHDA, CDR2 SQIVND (reference sequence). This CDR3 spans 15 amino acids. The V end lost 7 bases, the J end lost 0 bases, and 13 bases lay between the germline ends. The CDR3 protein is CASTPGHISYNEQFF. Written as DNA, the CDR3 is TGTGCCAGTACCCCGGGACACATCTCCTACAATGAGCAGTTCTTC.

The rearrangement links TRBV30 to TRBJ2-1; D may be TRBD2 (5 bases). The V end lost 4 bases, the J end lost 2 bases, and 18 bases lay between the germline ends. The V gene's germline CDR1 is GTSNPN and CDR2 SVGIG (reference sequence). CDR3 length: 16 residues. CDR3 protein: CAWTDGPSGTYNEQFF. In DNA, the CDR3 is TGTGCCTGGACCGATGGACCCAGCGGAACCTACAATGAGCAGTTCTTC.

In DNA form, the CDR3 reads TGTGCTAGTGGTTTGGTACTGTCTATACTCGATTCACCCCTCCACTTT. It specifies CASGLVLSILDSPLHF. The chain carries TRBV12-5 and TRBJ1-6; D gene ambiguous. From germline, CDR1 is LGHNT and CDR2 FRNRAP. The CDR3 totals 16 residues. Deletions cut 0 bases from V and 8 bases from J, with 14 bases between.

The rearrangement joins TRBV2 to TRBJ2-5; 11 bases fit TRBD2. Germline CDR1 reads SNHLY; CDR2 reads FYNNEI. V gave up 2 bases and J gave up 1 base; unmatched junction bases: 0. This CDR3 is built from 15 residues. CDR3 sequence reads: CASSELAGGQETQYF. The CDR3 DNA sequence: TGTGCCAGCAGTGAACTAGCGGGAGGCCAAGAGACCCAGTACTTC.

J is TRBJ2-2 and V is TRBV6-5; maybe TRBD2 (5 bases). The CDR3 runs to 12 residues. Germline CDR1 and CDR2: MNHEY and SVGAGI. Trimming removed 7 bases from V and 3 bases from J, with 6 bases in between. CDR3 region: CASNGDTGELFF. CDR3 sequence (DNA): TGTGCCAGCAACGGGGACACCGGGGAGCTGTTTTTT.

J is TRBJ1-1 and V is TRBV7-2, with D maybe TRBD1 (5 bases). V was cut by 4 bases and J by 4 bases, with 13 bases left in between. This CDR3 is built from 14 residues. Germline lookup yields CDR1 SGHTA and CDR2 FQGNSA. CDR3: CASSSLTVPTEAFF. For the CDR3, the DNA is TGTGCCAGCAGCTCATTGACAGTGCCCACTGAAGCTTTCTTT.

The rearrangement uses TRBV6-6 and TRBJ1-1; D perhaps matches TRBD1 (6 bases). V lost 6 bases to trimming and J lost 5 bases, with 13 bases between them. The CDR3 is 13 residues long. The germline gives CDR1 MNHNY, CDR2 SVGAGI (reference sequence). The CDR3 DNA follows: TGTGCCAGCAGGATACAGGGAGGGACTGAAGCTTTCTTT. Translating gives CASRIQGGTEAFF.

This clone occurred a few times. V and J are TRBV10-3 and TRBJ2-7; D may be TRBD1 (6 bases). This CDR3 region has 14 residues. The ends were cut back, 5 bases at V and 5 bases at J, with 16 bases in the middle. Germline loops: CDR1 ENHRY, CDR2 SYGVKD. The CDR3 DNA is TGTGCCATCAGTCCGACAGGAGGTAAGGACGAGCAGTACTTC. It is translated as CAISPTGGKDEQYF.

This clone turned up a few times. The chain employs TRBV29-1 and TRBJ2-1, with 8 positions matching TRBD2. This CDR3 is built from 16 residues. The V segment lost 4 bases and the J segment 0 bases; nucleotides outside the gene matches: 8. Germline V gives CDR1 SQVTM, CDR2 ANQGSEA. CDR3: CSVVPTGTSSYNEQFF. CDR3 bases: TGCAGCGTTGTACCTACCGGGACTAGCTCCTACAATGAGCAGTTCTTC.

The chain has TRBV18 and TRBJ1-2; 10 bases are shared with TRBD1. CDR1 and CDR2 (germline): KGHSH, LQKENI. Losses at the gene ends were 4 bases for V and 3 bases for J; bases not matched to a gene: 8. The CDR3 has 16 amino acids. The CDR3 protein is CASSLGTGAGDYGYTF. The CDR3 bases are TGTGCCAGCTCACTTGGGACAGGGGCCGGGGACTATGGCTACACCTTC. Full variable domain (rest looked up from reference TRBV18 and TRBJ1-2): NAGVMQNPRHLVRRRGQEARLRCSPMKGHSHVYWYRQLPEEGLKFMVYLQKENIIDESGMPKERFSAEFPKEGPSILRIQQVVRGDSAAYFCASSLGTGAGDYGYTFGSGTRLTVV.

J is TRBJ2-7 and V is TRBV2; D is undetermined. V shed 8 bases and J shed 4 bases, with 9 bases lying between them. CDR1 is SNHLY and CDR2 is FYNNEI in the germline V gene. The CDR3 is made up of 11 amino acids. CDR3 DNA sequence: TGTGCCAGCGCCCCGGTGTACGAGCAGTACTTC. This encodes CASAPVYEQYF.

This chain joins TRBV18 and TRBJ1-1; the D is unclear. Trimming shortened V by 3 bases and J by 1 base, and 9 bases separated the two germline ends. Looked up from germline, CDR1 is KGHSH and CDR2 is LQKENI. The CDR3 has 14 amino acids. The CDR3 loop is CASSPGRANTEAFF. The CDR3 bases are TGTGCCAGCTCACCTGGTAGAGCGAACACTGAAGCTTTCTTT.

CDR3 DNA: TGTGCCAGCAGTGATAGGGCGAGGAGGACTGAAGCTTTCTTT. Encoded protein: CASSDRARRTEAFF. The chain couples TRBV6-1 to TRBJ1-1; D remains ambiguous. The V gene's germline CDR1 is MNHNS and CDR2 SASEGT. This CDR3 is 14 amino acids long. Trimming cost V 3 bases and J 5 bases, with 13 bases left between them.

The rearrangement joins TRBV4-2 to TRBJ2-3; D possibly corresponds to TRBD2 (5 bases). Trimming shortened V by 4 bases and J by 3 bases, and 14 bases separated the two germline ends. Germline-derived CDR1 and CDR2 are LGHNA and YNFKEQ. The CDR3 totals 15 residues. The CDR3 protein is CASSPKLVRTDTQYF. DNA for the CDR3: TGTGCCAGCAGCCCCAAACTAGTAAGAACAGATACGCAGTATTTT.